These T cell receptor beta chains were read from a single sample in a study of cytomegalovirus exposure and HLA in healthy donors. This table comes from immunoSEQ multiplex PCR, and its TCRdb copy is limited to in-frame clones, with some not included. The repertoire consists of about 150,000 clones, with about 82% occurring once and the leading ten covering more than 3.5%. The sample taken for sequencing was PBMCs. Receptors were obtained from a woman between 40 and 50 years old in good health and CMV-seropositive. Both conserved end residues are part of each CDR3. Fields, in order: J gene, V gene, CDR3 length, CDR3 protein.

J gene: TRBJ2-5
V gene: TRBV27
CDR3 length: 14
CDR3 protein: CASSLSRGTETQYF

J gene: TRBJ1-1
V gene: TRBV30
CDR3 length: 14
CDR3 protein: CAWSRGRSISEAFF

J gene: TRBJ2-7
V gene: TRBV29-1
CDR3 length: 14
CDR3 protein: CSVEYAGEGYEQYF

J gene: TRBJ2-5
V gene: TRBV10-3
CDR3 length: 13
CDR3 protein: CAISAEVGETQYF

J gene: TRBJ2-7
V gene: TRBV11-2
CDR3 length: 14
CDR3 protein: CASSFGTSIYEQYF

J gene: TRBJ2-3
V gene: TRBV5-1
CDR3 length: 12
CDR3 protein: CASRESGDTQYF

J gene: TRBJ2-3
V gene: TRBV9
CDR3 length: 16
CDR3 protein: CASSATAGTYTDTQYF

J gene: TRBJ2-3
V gene: TRBV11-2
CDR3 length: 17
CDR3 protein: CASSFGTGVGGTDTQYF

J gene: TRBJ2-5
V gene: TRBV28
CDR3 length: 14
CDR3 protein: CASTVWGEGETQYF

J gene: TRBJ1-1
V gene: TRBV29-1
CDR3 length: 12
CDR3 protein: CSVKGWVTEAFF

J gene: TRBJ2-3
V gene: TRBV9
CDR3 length: 15
CDR3 protein: CASSVGGGATDTQYF

J gene: TRBJ2-7
V gene: TRBV28
CDR3 length: 14
CDR3 protein: CASRSTGESYEQYF

J gene: TRBJ2-2
V gene: TRBV5-1
CDR3 length: 14
CDR3 protein: CASSHRENTGELFF

J gene: TRBJ1-2
V gene: TRBV5-4
CDR3 length: 14
CDR3 protein: CASSLFGTGGGYTF

J gene: TRBJ1-2
V gene: TRBV7-2
CDR3 length: 15
CDR3 protein: CASSLEVVDYRGYTF

J gene: TRBJ1-2
V gene: TRBV6-5
CDR3 length: 14
CDR3 protein: CASSYGTLGYGYTF

J gene: TRBJ2-7
V gene: TRBV19
CDR3 length: 13
CDR3 protein: CASSMGQSYEQYF

J gene: TRBJ2-3
V gene: TRBV27
CDR3 length: 16
CDR3 protein: CASSSIGGSDTDTQYF

J gene: TRBJ2-7
V gene: TRBV29-1
CDR3 length: 13
CDR3 protein: CSVVLVSTYEQYF

J gene: TRBJ1-2
V gene: TRBV4-3
CDR3 length: 13
CDR3 protein: CASSQFETGGYTF

J gene: TRBJ2-5
V gene: TRBV27
CDR3 length: 13
CDR3 protein: CASSLGPGETQYF

J gene: TRBJ1-1
V gene: TRBV9
CDR3 length: 16
CDR3 protein: CASSASRTGPSTEAFF

J gene: TRBJ2-1
V gene: TRBV5-4
CDR3 length: 15
CDR3 protein: CASSIGLAGNNEQFF

J gene: TRBJ1-5
V gene: TRBV4-3
CDR3 length: 15
CDR3 protein: CASSQGAGSNQPQHF

J gene: TRBJ2-7
V gene: TRBV6-5
CDR3 length: 15
CDR3 protein: CASSHGGTDAYEQYF

J gene: TRBJ2-6
V gene: TRBV6-1
CDR3 length: 14
CDR3 protein: CASSDRAGANVLTF

J gene: TRBJ2-7
V gene: TRBV12-5
CDR3 length: 13
CDR3 protein: CASGLGQGYEQYF

J gene: TRBJ2-7
V gene: TRBV27
CDR3 length: 15
CDR3 protein: CASSSGQPGSYEQYF

J gene: TRBJ2-7
V gene: TRBV4-2
CDR3 length: 16
CDR3 protein: CASSQDIASSSYEQYF

J gene: TRBJ2-5
V gene: TRBV7-9
CDR3 length: 15
CDR3 protein: CASSRGTSRGETQYF

J gene: TRBJ2-1
V gene: TRBV28
CDR3 length: 16
CDR3 protein: CASSLWNRGSYNEQFF

J gene: TRBJ2-7
V gene: TRBV28
CDR3 length: 14
CDR3 protein: CASSLFTVSYEQYF

J gene: NA
V gene: TRBV5-1
CDR3 length: 12
CDR3 protein: CASSLSSYEQYF

J gene: TRBJ1-1
V gene: TRBV4-1
CDR3 length: 14
CDR3 protein: CASSQQDRITEAFF

J gene: TRBJ2-4
V gene: TRBV14
CDR3 length: 16
CDR3 protein: CASSQTSGLAKNIQYF

J gene: TRBJ1-1
V gene: TRBV7-8
CDR3 length: 14
CDR3 protein: CASSYREGNTEAFF

J gene: TRBJ1-2
V gene: TRBV5-1
CDR3 length: 14
CDR3 protein: CASSLVGGTSGYTF

J gene: TRBJ2-1
V gene: TRBV10-1
CDR3 length: 22
CDR3 protein: CASSESTGGLGTSGDRYNEQFF

J gene: TRBJ2-7
V gene: TRBV2
CDR3 length: 14
CDR3 protein: CASRAESSSYEQYF

J gene: TRBJ2-5
V gene: TRBV7-9
CDR3 length: 12
CDR3 protein: CASSLIQETQYF

J gene: TRBJ1-6
V gene: TRBV15
CDR3 length: 18
CDR3 protein: CATSRDTITGGRNSPLHF

J gene: TRBJ2-7
V gene: TRBV11-2
CDR3 length: 15
CDR3 protein: CASSHSPGTGGEQYF

J gene: TRBJ1-6
V gene: TRBV30
CDR3 length: 17
CDR3 protein: CAWNRDRVFLAHSPLHF

J gene: TRBJ2-3
V gene: TRBV11-3
CDR3 length: 13
CDR3 protein: CASSRRGTDTQYF

J gene: TRBJ2-5
V gene: TRBV28
CDR3 length: 17
CDR3 protein: CASSPQGLAGHQETQYF